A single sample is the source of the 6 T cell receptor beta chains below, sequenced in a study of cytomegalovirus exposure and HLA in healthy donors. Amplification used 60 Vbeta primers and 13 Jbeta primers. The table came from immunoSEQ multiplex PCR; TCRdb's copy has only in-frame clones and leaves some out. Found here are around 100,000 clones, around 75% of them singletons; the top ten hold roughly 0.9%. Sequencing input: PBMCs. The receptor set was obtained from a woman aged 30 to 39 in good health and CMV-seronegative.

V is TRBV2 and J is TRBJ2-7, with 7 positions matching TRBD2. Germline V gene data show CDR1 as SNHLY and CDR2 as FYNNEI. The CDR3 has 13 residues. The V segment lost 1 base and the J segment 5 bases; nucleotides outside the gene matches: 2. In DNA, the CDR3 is TGTGCCAGCAGTGAAGGGCGGGGGAACGAGCAGTACTTC. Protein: CASSEGRGNEQYF.

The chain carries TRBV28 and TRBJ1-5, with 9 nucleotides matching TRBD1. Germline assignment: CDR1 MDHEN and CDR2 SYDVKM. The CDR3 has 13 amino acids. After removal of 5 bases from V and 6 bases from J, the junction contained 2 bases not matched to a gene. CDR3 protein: CASSGTGPQPQHF. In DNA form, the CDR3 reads TGTGCCAGCAGTGGGACAGGGCCTCAGCCCCAGCATTTT.

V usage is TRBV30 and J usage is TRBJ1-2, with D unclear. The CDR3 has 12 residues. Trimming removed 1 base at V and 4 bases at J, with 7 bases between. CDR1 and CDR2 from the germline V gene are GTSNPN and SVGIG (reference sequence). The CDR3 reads CAWSAYGYGYTF. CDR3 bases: TGTGCCTGGAGTGCCTACGGCTATGGCTACACCTTC.

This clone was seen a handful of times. CDR3 sequence: CASSLAVDSPLHF. In nucleotides, the CDR3 is TGTGCCAGCAGTCTGGCGGTCGATTCACCCCTCCACTTT. This chain links TRBV5-6 with TRBJ1-6, with D unclear. The V gene's germline CDR1 is SGHDT and CDR2 YYEEEE. Deletions cut 5 bases from V and 8 bases from J, with 11 bases between. This CDR3 spans 13 amino acids.

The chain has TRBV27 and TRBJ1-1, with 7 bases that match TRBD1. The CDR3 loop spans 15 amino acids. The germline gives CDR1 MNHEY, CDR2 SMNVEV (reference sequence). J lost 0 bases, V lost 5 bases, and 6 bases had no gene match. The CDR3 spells CASSAPGQMNTEAFF. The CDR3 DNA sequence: TGTGCCAGCAGTGCCCCGGGACAGATGAACACTGAAGCTTTCTTT.

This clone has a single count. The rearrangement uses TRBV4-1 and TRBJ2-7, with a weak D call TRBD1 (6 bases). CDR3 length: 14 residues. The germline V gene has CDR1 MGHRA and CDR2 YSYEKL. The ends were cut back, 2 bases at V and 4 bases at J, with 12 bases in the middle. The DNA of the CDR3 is TGCGCCAGCAGCCAAAACAGGGAGTTTTACGAGCAGTACTTC. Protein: CASSQNREFYEQYF.